One sample yielded the 11 T cell receptor beta chains listed below, sequenced in a study of early T cells in non-severe SARS-CoV-2 infection. TCRdb recomputed calls from the 5' RACE reads with MiXCR, one row per CDR3 protein. The table lists roughly 51,000 distinct CDR3 sequences, 6.5% to 9.5% of them singletons. Sequencing was carried out using whole blood. These TCRs come from an adult who was a healthcare worker with PCR-confirmed SARS-CoV-2 infection or an uninfected control (not recorded which).

This clonotype was picked up a small number of times. The rearrangement uses TRBV7-2 and TRBJ2-4; the match to TRBD1 covers 9 bases. CDR3 size: 17 residues. V lost 0 bases and J lost 0; bases outside the gene matches: 3. The germline CDR1 and CDR2 sequences are SGHTA and FQGNSA. CDR3 sequence (DNA): TGTGCCAGCAGCTTAGCAGGGACAGGGAAAGCCAAAAACATTCAGTACTTC. Protein product: CASSLAGTGKAKNIQYF.

The chain joins TRBV12-5 to TRBJ2-7; 9 nucleotides align to TRBD1. The length of the CDR3 is 15 residues. Trimming at V came to 3 bases and at J to 7 bases, leaving 10 bases not matched to a gene. From germline, CDR1 is LGHNT and CDR2 FRNRAP. As DNA, the CDR3 is TGTGCTAGTGGTTTCATTTTACAGGGGGCTGAAGAGCAGTACTTC. It yields the protein CASGFILQGAEEQYF.

This clonotype has at least ten counts. The chain carries TRBV10-3 and TRBJ2-2; perhaps TRBD1 as D (5 bases). The germline V and J ends were trimmed by 6 bases and 5 bases, with 7 bases remaining between them. Germline V gene lookup returns CDR1 ENHRY and CDR2 SYGVKD. The CDR3 is 12 residues long. The chain's CDR3 is CAISQGTGELFF. As DNA, the CDR3 is TGTGCCATCAGCCAGGGTACCGGGGAGCTGTTTTTT.

Many counts were recorded for this clonotype. The chain couples TRBV10-3 to TRBJ1-3; D gene unclear. The CDR3 covers 15 residues. V lost 4 bases and J 4 bases, leaving 14 bases between the germline ends. The germline gives CDR1 ENHRY, CDR2 SYGVKD. CDR3 in amino acids: CAISATPTAGNTIYF. The CDR3 nucleotides read TGTGCCATCAGTGCAACGCCAACGGCGGGAAACACCATATATTTT.

In this sample, this clonotype turned up many times. This sequence joins TRBV19 and TRBJ1-5, with D tentatively TRBD1 (6 bases). Germline CDR1 and CDR2: LNHDA and SQIVND (reference sequence). The CDR3 length is 17 residues. V lost 6 bases, J lost 0 bases, and 18 bases lay in between. The CDR3 coding sequence is TGTGCCAGTAGCGACAGGCTACGGAAGTATAGCAATCAGCCCCAGCATTTT. Its protein is CASSDRLRKYSNQPQHF.

This clonotype was seen ten or more times. This chain connects TRBV7-9 to TRBJ1-1; unclear D gene. Trimming removed 8 bases at V and 3 bases at J, with 22 bases between. CDR1 and CDR2 from the germline V gene are SEHNR and FQNEAQ (reference sequence). The CDR3 is made up of 16 amino acids. CDR3 sequence (DNA): TGTGCCAGCTTTAAGATGGGAAAGGTTGTCGACACTGAAGCTTTCTTT. This encodes CASFKMGKVVDTEAFF. The variable domain in full, with the rest retrieved from reference TRBV7-9 and TRBJ1-1, is DTGVSQNPRHKITKRGQNVTFRCDPISEHNRLYWYRQTLGQGPEFLTYFQNEAQLEKSRLLSDRFSAERPKGSFSTLEIQRTEQGDSAMYLCASFKMGKVVDTEAFFGQGTRLTVV.

This clonotype occurred a few times. The chain is built from TRBV28 and TRBJ2-3, with 11 positions matching TRBD2. CDR1 and CDR2 (germline): MDHEN, SYDVKM. The CDR3 covers 16 residues. The J segment lost 2 bases and the V segment lost 7 bases, leaving 8 bases of the junction unmatched. CDR3 bases: TGTGCCAGCATCGCGACTAGCGGGGCCGTCACAGATACGCAGTATTTT. Translated: CASIATSGAVTDTQYF.

This chain connects TRBV11-2 to TRBJ2-5; D perhaps matches TRBD1 (6 bases). Deletions cut 3 bases from V and 4 bases from J, with 15 bases between. Looked up from germline, CDR1 is SGHAT and CDR2 is FQNNGV. The CDR3 loop spans 15 amino acids. The CDR3 DNA reads as TGTGCCAGCAGCTTCTTGGACGGCAGGGGAGAGACCCAGTACTTC. This codes for CASSFLDGRGETQYF.

This clonotype was observed many times. The CDR3 coding sequence is TGCAGCGTTGTTACCCGATTAGACAGGGGCGATGAGCAGTTCTTC. This gives the protein CSVVTRLDRGDEQFF. V usage is TRBV29-1 and J usage is TRBJ2-1; 8 positions match TRBD1. With 4 bases clipped from V and 8 bases from J, the junction kept 13 bases outside the gene matches. There are 15 residues in the CDR3. Germline CDR1 is SQVTM and CDR2 is ANQGSEA.

This clonotype showed up many times. This chain connects TRBV24-1 to TRBJ2-5, with 8 positions matching TRBD1. Looked up from germline, CDR1 is KGHDR and CDR2 is SFDVKD. The CDR3 is made up of 17 amino acids. V dropped 1 base and J dropped 0; count of bases not matched to a gene: 6. For the CDR3, the DNA is TGTGCCACCAGTGATTTTAGGCAGGGGGCGTACCAAGAGACCCAGTACTTC. This encodes CATSDFRQGAYQETQYF.

The V gene is TRBV13, the J gene TRBJ2-3, with TRBD2 as a possible D gene (6 bases). Germline CDR1 is PRHDT and CDR2 is FYEKMQ (reference sequence). Trimming took off 5 bases at V and 3 bases at J, with 18 bases between the two ends. The CDR3 has 16 residues. The CDR3 spells CASSKGTGTETDTQYF. The CDR3 DNA is TGTGCCAGCAGCAAAGGCACCGGGACTGAAACAGATACGCAGTATTTT.